This passage covers 32 T cell receptor beta chains from one sample sequenced in a study of CD8 T cells in acute hepatitis C reinfection. Broader study findings: Overrepresentation in the naive pool did not explain the preferential TRBV04 and TRBV06 usage seen in all groups.

As for time point: acute HCV infection, within 168 days of estimated infection date. Sequencing of hepatitis C virus-specific cells was done ex vivo rather than after in vitro expansion. Here immunoSEQ multiplex PCR was the method, and the copy in TCRdb shows in-frame clones only, minus some. The table shows approximately 4,200 clones, with roughly 40% occurring only once. Source: HCV NS3-1073 tetramer-sorted CD8+ T cells from PBMCs, taken during acute infection. The receptor source for this set is a man aged 25-45 years with chronic hepatitis C.

This rearrangement joins TRBV6-1 to TRBJ1-6; D may be TRBD1 (5 bases). Germline V gives CDR1 MNHNS, CDR2 SASEGT. V was cut by 6 bases and J by 9 bases, with 12 bases left in between. The CDR3 sequence is 13 residues long. The CDR3 sequence: CASSQGEGSPLHF. DNA of the CDR3: TGTGCCAGCAGCCAGGGTGAAGGTTCACCCCTCCACTTT.

V is TRBV19 and J is TRBJ2-1; 8 nucleotides line up with TRBD2. J lost 3 bases, V lost 7 bases, and 8 bases had no gene match. Per the germline V gene, CDR1 is LNHDA and CDR2 is SQIVND (reference sequence). The CDR3 sequence is 15 residues long. The CDR3 region is CASTITSGGYNEQFF. CDR3 coding DNA: TGTGCCAGTACCATCACTAGCGGTGGCTACAATGAGCAGTTCTTC.

The chain recombines TRBV21-1 with TRBJ2-3. TRBV21-1 is a pseudogene locus. CDR3 size: 16 residues. In DNA form, the CDR3 reads TGTGCCAGCAGCATGGCAAAATTTACTAGCACAGATACGCAGTATTTT. This sequence encodes CASSMAKFTSTDTQYF.

V is TRBV4-2 and J is TRBJ1-6; 7 nucleotides line up with TRBD1. This CDR3 has 16 residues. Trimming took 0 bases from V and 11 from J; bases not matched to a gene: 10. Germline V gene sequence: CDR1 LGHNA, CDR2 YNFKEQ. DNA for the CDR3: TGTGCCAGCAGCCAAGAGCCGACAGGGACCTATGCACCCCTCCACTTT. Its translation: CASSQEPTGTYAPLHF.

The gene calls are TRBV4-3 and TRBJ2-7; D tentatively reads TRBD1 or TRBD2 (7 bases each). The CDR3 is made up of 18 amino acids. Deletions cut 0 bases from V and 2 bases from J, with 20 bases between. Germline CDR1 is LGHNA and CDR2 is YSLEER. The chain's CDR3 is CASSQEPPPGGATYEQYF. CDR3 nucleotide sequence: TGCGCCAGCAGCCAAGAGCCCCCCCCAGGGGGGGCCACCTACGAGCAGTACTTC.

By proportion, this clone is medium-sized. Within the sample, other DNA sequences also encode this same CDR3. The genes are TRBV4-2 and TRBJ2-1; tentative D call: TRBD2 (6 bases). Germline CDR1 reads LGHNA; CDR2 reads YNFKEQ. V was clipped by 0 bases and J by 9 bases, with 18 bases between them. This CDR3 spans 16 amino acids. CDR3 in amino acids: CASSQEVSGGWGEQFF. The CDR3, as DNA: TGTGCCAGCAGCCAAGAGGTCTCCGGGGGTTGGGGTGAGCAGTTCTTC.

Note on this clone: At the DNA level, this CDR3 is encoded by other sequences in the same sample as well. The V call is TRBV4-3, the J call TRBJ2-2, with a weak D call TRBD1 (6 bases). The CDR3 has 15 residues. CDR1 LGHNA and CDR2 YSLEER come from the germline V gene. The V end lost 0 bases, the J end lost 6 bases, and 11 bases lay between the germline ends. CDR3 sequence: CASSQEPGAPGELFF. DNA of the CDR3: TGCGCCAGCAGCCAAGAACCAGGGGCCCCCGGGGAGCTGTTTTTT.

The genes are TRBV19 and TRBJ2-2, with D tentatively TRBD2 (5 bases). Trimming pared 1 base from V and 6 bases from J, leaving 15 bases between. CDR1 is LNHDA and CDR2 is SQIVND in the germline V gene (reference sequence). This CDR3 has 16 residues. This chain's CDR3 is CASSIGLLVDPGELFF. In nucleotides, the CDR3 is TGTGCCAGTAGTATAGGCTTACTAGTAGATCCCGGGGAGCTGTTTTTT.

This rearrangement joins TRBV15 to TRBJ2-7; the match to TRBD2 covers 11 bases. Germline values: CDR1 LNHNV, CDR2 YYDKDF (reference sequence). V dropped 8 bases and J dropped 4; count of bases not matched to a gene: 7. The CDR3 is 14 amino acids. CDR3 sequence (DNA): TGTGCCACCGGGAATAGCGGGAGGGAATACGAGCAGTACTTC. This translates into CATGNSGREYEQYF.

This clone was detected only a few times. The rearrangement links TRBV4-3 to TRBJ2-7, with 8 bases identical to TRBD1. The V gene's germline CDR1 is LGHNA and CDR2 YSLEER. After removal of 0 bases from V and 7 bases from J, the junction contained 11 bases not matched to a gene. The CDR3 contains 16 residues. The CDR3 sequence is CASSQEPSRGLGEQYF. CDR3 bases: TGCGCCAGCAGCCAAGAACCCAGCAGGGGGCTGGGGGAGCAGTACTTC.

This clone has just a few counts. This chain connects TRBV29-1 to TRBJ2-1, with 8 bases identical to TRBD1. Losses at the gene ends were 4 bases for V and 5 bases for J; bases not matched to a gene: 7. The CDR3 is 14 amino acids. Germline V gives CDR1 SQVTM, CDR2 ANQGSEA. This chain's CDR3 is CSVALSGQDNEQFF. In DNA form, the CDR3 reads TGCAGCGTTGCCCTCTCGGGACAGGACAATGAGCAGTTCTTC.

This rearrangement joins TRBV9 to TRBJ2-5; D tentatively reads TRBD1 or TRBD2 (6 bases each). Trimming shortened V by 0 bases and J by 9 bases, and 15 bases separated the two germline ends. CDR1 and CDR2 (germline): SGDLS, YYNGEE. The CDR3 extends over 14 amino acids. In DNA, the CDR3 is TGTGCCAGCAGCGTAGAGGGGGGCTTGGAGGCCCAGTACTTC. It codes for CASSVEGGLEAQYF.

This clone was counted a few times. The V gene is TRBV4-2, the J gene TRBJ2-3; tentative D call: TRBD2 (6 bases). The ends were cut back, 0 bases at V and 9 bases at J, with 16 bases in the middle. The CDR3 is 15 residues long. From germline, CDR1 is LGHNA and CDR2 YNFKEQ. The CDR3 DNA is TGTGCCAGCAGCCAAGAGGTCGGGAGTTGGGGCACGCAGTATTTT. Encoded protein: CASSQEVGSWGTQYF.

This clone is categorized as medium-sized (0.01 to 0.1%). V is TRBV1 and J is TRBJ2-3; the table's TRBD2 call for D was not verified on the DNA. TRBV1 is flagged as a pseudogene. The CDR3 runs 19 residues. DNA for the CDR3: TGCACCAGCAGCCAGACGCCTAGCGGGAGGGCGGAGAGCACAGATACGCAGTATTTT. It encodes CTSSQTPSGRAESTDTQYF.

This clone showed up just a few times. The rearrangement uses TRBV4-3 and TRBJ2-7; D is unresolved. The V and J ends lost 0 bases and 0 bases respectively, with 12 bases between them. Per the germline V gene, CDR1 is LGHNA and CDR2 is YSLEER. This CDR3 has 16 amino acids. The CDR3 protein is CASSQEVRGASYEQYF. CDR3 bases: TGCGCCAGCAGCCAAGAAGTCCGCGGAGCCTCCTACGAGCAGTACTTC.

This rearrangement joins TRBV4-2 to TRBJ2-4, with 8 bases that match TRBD1. Per germline, CDR1 LGHNA and CDR2 YNFKEQ. V lost 5 bases and J lost 5; bases outside the gene matches: 5. The CDR3 contains 14 residues. The CDR3 spells CASSSDREENIQYF. The CDR3 DNA follows: TGTGCCAGCAGCTCGGACAGGGAAGAAAACATTCAGTACTTC.

CDR3 coding DNA: TGTGCCAGCAGCCAAGAGATGGCTAGCGGGGGGTGGGGTGAGCAGTTCTTC. Residues: CASSQEMASGGWGEQFF. The chain is built from TRBV4-2 and TRBJ2-1, with 11 nucleotides matching TRBD2. This CDR3 comprises 17 residues. CDR1 is LGHNA, CDR2 YNFKEQ, per germline. Losses at the gene ends were 0 bases for V and 9 bases for J; bases not matched to a gene: 10.

The chain recombines TRBV19 with TRBJ1-2, with 8 bases lining up with TRBD1. The germline V gene encodes CDR1 LNHDA and CDR2 SQIVND (reference sequence). CDR3 length equals 14 residues. V shed 6 bases and J 3 bases; nucleotides not matched to a gene: 6. The CDR3 reads CASSGTGTYYGYTF. In DNA form, the CDR3 reads TGTGCCAGTAGCGGGACAGGCACCTACTATGGCTACACCTTC.

Details on this clone: Other DNA sequences in this specimen translate into the identical CDR3. This chain uses TRBV5-1 with TRBJ2-2, with TRBD2 matching 12 bases. The V gene end was trimmed by 0 bases and the J gene end by 6 bases; junction bases not matched to a gene: 3. This CDR3 contains 16 residues. Germline CDR1 SGHRS, CDR2 YFSETQ. The CDR3 loop reads CASSLGLAGEPGELFF. DNA of the CDR3: TGCGCCAGCAGCTTGGGACTAGCGGGAGAACCCGGGGAGCTGTTTTTT.

On this clone: Different DNA sequences within this sample yield the same CDR3. This chain links TRBV4-2 with TRBJ2-7; TRBD2 is a possible D gene (7 bases). The germline V gene has CDR1 LGHNA and CDR2 YNFKEQ. Between the trimmed V and J ends, which lost 0 bases and 2 bases, there was a span of 14 bases. The CDR3 loop spans 16 amino acids. CDR3 nucleotide sequence: TGTGCCAGCAGCCAAGAGGCCCGGGGGGCGCCCTACGAGCAGTACTTC. Translation gives CASSQEARGAPYEQYF.

In this sample, this clone turned up a few times. The chain employs TRBV4-2 and TRBJ1-1; D gene unclear. The CDR3 extends over 13 amino acids. Trimming took 0 bases from V and 4 from J, leaving 6 bases between them. The germline V gene has CDR1 LGHNA and CDR2 YNFKEQ. This CDR3 is CASSQEAGTEAFF. CDR3 nucleotide sequence: TGTGCCAGCAGCCAAGAAGCTGGCACTGAAGCTTTCTTT.

This clone was recorded a few times. The chain links TRBV5-4 to TRBJ1-1; D remains ambiguous. Trimming left V 4 bases short and J 4 bases short, with 11 bases between. This CDR3 has 13 residues. Germline V lookup: CDR1 SGHNT, CDR2 YYREEE (reference sequence). DNA for the CDR3: TGTGCCAGCAGCCAAGAATTGGGCACTGAAGCTTTCTTT. Translation: CASSQELGTEAFF.

The CDR3 region has the DNA TGTCCTGGGAGCAGCGAACAAAGTCGGGCCAACGTCCTGACTTTC. Its translation is CPGSSEQSRANVLTF. The chain employs TRBV22-1 and TRBJ2-6; the D call in the table, TRBD2, was not verified against the DNA. TRBV22-1 represents a pseudogene. The CDR3 is made up of 15 amino acids.

This clone appeared a few times. The chain uses TRBV27 and TRBJ2-1, with 11 nucleotides matching TRBD2. Germline CDR1 is MNHEY and CDR2 is SMNVEV (reference sequence). Trimming took 6 bases from V and 7 from J; bases not matched to a gene: 8. CDR3 length: 15 amino acids. The CDR3 bases are TGTGCCAGCAGAACTACTAGCGGGGGTTGGAATGAGCAGTTCTTC. Encoded protein: CASRTTSGGWNEQFF.

The chain links TRBV7-3 to TRBJ2-3; 9 bases align to TRBD1. The germline CDR1 and CDR2 sequences are SGHTA and FQGTGA. V shed 0 bases, J shed 5 bases, and the junction held 9 bases outside the gene matches. The CDR3 is made up of 17 amino acids. This chain's CDR3 is CASSLTPGQGVGDTQYF. The CDR3 nucleotides read TGTGCCAGCAGCTTAACTCCGGGACAGGGAGTTGGAGATACGCAGTATTTT.

The V call is TRBV4-2, the J call TRBJ2-7; TRBD1 is a possible D gene (6 bases). V was clipped by 0 bases and J by 7 bases, with 16 bases between them. The length of the CDR3 is 15 residues. In germline, CDR1 is LGHNA, CDR2 YNFKEQ. Here the CDR3 DNA reads TGTGCCAGCAGCCAAGAACTGGGGGCGTGGGGAGAGCAGTACTTC. Its translation: CASSQELGAWGEQYF.

The V gene is TRBV4-2, the J gene TRBJ1-1; D perhaps matches TRBD1 (5 bases). V was clipped by 0 bases and J by 8 bases, with 16 bases between them. The CDR3 runs to 15 residues. Germline-derived CDR1 and CDR2 are LGHNA and YNFKEQ. The chain's CDR3 is CASSQDPGAPAEAFF. DNA for the CDR3: TGTGCCAGCAGCCAAGATCCCGGGGCTCCTGCAGAAGCTTTCTTT.

V and J are TRBV4-2 and TRBJ2-2; 10 bases agree with TRBD2. The junction had 3 bases not matched to a gene; V was cut back by 2 bases and J by 6 bases. The CDR3 is made up of 15 amino acids. The V gene's germline CDR1 is LGHNA and CDR2 YNFKEQ. The CDR3 spells CASSQTSGEPGELFF. The CDR3 DNA sequence: TGTGCCAGCAGCCAAACTAGCGGGGAACCCGGGGAGCTGTTTTTT.

The chain carries TRBV5-5 and TRBJ1-1; no clear D. With 4 bases removed from V and 4 bases from J, the gap between germline ends came to 11 bases. This CDR3 has 13 residues. Germline V CDR1 and CDR2: SGHKS, YYEKEE (reference sequence). The CDR3 coding sequence is TGTGCCAGCAGCCAAGAATTGGGCACTGAAGCTTTCTTT. Its protein is CASSQELGTEAFF. The whole variable domain, remainder taken from reference TRBV5-5 and TRBJ1-1, is DAGVTQSPTHLIKTRGQQVTLRCSPISGHKSVSWYQQVLGQGPQFIFQYYEKEERGRGNFPDRFSARQFPNYSSELNVNALLLGDSALYLCASSQELGTEAFFGQGTRLTVV.

The gene calls are TRBV19 and TRBJ2-7, with TRBD1 identical over 11 bases. The CDR3 totals 16 residues. J was trimmed by 4 bases and V by 3 bases; bases with no gene match: 8. Per germline, CDR1 LNHDA and CDR2 SQIVND (reference sequence). The CDR3 nucleotides are TGTGCCAGTAGTATCCTCGGACAGGGGGCGCCGTACGAGCAGTACTTC. This translates into CASSILGQGAPYEQYF. Supplemented by reference TRBV19 and TRBJ2-7, the full variable domain reads DGGITQSPKYLFRKEGQNVTLSCEQNLNHDAMYWYRQDPGQGLRLIYYSQIVNDFQKGDIAEGYSVSREKKESFPLTVTSAQKNPTAFYLCASSILGQGAPYEQYFGPGTRLTVT.

The rearrangement uses TRBV4-3 and TRBJ2-7, with 15 nucleotides matching TRBD2. The germline V gene encodes CDR1 LGHNA and CDR2 YSLEER. CDR3 size: 18 residues. V dropped 3 bases and J dropped 2; count of bases not matched to a gene: 8. DNA of the CDR3: TGCGCCAGCAGCCAGGAACCGGGACTAGCGGGGGGAGCCTACGAGCAGTACTTC. It is translated as CASSQEPGLAGGAYEQYF.

V and J are TRBV7-7 and TRBJ1-2, with D possibly being TRBD1 (5 bases). Germline CDR1 and CDR2: SSHAT and FNYEAQ (reference sequence). The CDR3 is made up of 16 amino acids. CDR3 nucleotide sequence: TGTGCTAGCCGAAAACTATTATTCGGGACGGACTATGGCTACACCTTC. Translated: CASRKLLFGTDYGYTF.